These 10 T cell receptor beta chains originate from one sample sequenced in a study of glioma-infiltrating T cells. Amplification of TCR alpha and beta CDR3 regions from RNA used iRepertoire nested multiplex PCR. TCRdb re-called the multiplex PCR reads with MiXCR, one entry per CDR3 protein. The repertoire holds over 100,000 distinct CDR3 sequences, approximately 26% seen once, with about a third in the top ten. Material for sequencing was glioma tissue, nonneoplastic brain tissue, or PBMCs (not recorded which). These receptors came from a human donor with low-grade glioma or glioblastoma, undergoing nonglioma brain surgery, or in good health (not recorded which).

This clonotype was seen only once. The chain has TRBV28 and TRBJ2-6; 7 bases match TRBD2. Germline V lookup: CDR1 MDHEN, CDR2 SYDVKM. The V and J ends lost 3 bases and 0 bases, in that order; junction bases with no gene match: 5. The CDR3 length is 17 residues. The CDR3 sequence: CASSLGRGLSGANVLTF. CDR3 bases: TGTGCCAGCAGTTTGGGGAGGGGTCTCTCTGGGGCCAACGTCCTGACTTTC.

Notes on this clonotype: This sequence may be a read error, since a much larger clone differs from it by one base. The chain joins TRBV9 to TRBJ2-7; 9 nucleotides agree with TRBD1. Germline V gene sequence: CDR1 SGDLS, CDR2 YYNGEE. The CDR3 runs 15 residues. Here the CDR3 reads CDSSASGTGLDEQYF. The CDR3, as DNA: TGTGACAGCAGCGCATCCGGGACAGGGCTGGACGAGCAGTACTTC. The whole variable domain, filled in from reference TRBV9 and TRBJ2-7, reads DSGVTQTPKHLITATGQRVTLRCSPRSGDLSVYWYQQSLDQGLQFLIQYYNGEERAKGNILERFSAQQFPDLHSELNLSSLELGDSALYFCDSSASGTGLDEQYFGPGTRLTVT.

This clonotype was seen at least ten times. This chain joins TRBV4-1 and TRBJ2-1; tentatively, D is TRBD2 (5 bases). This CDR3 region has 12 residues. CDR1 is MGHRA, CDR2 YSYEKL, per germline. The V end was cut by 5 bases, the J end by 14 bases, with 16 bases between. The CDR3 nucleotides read TGCGCCAGCAGCGGGAGCGATGAACAAGAGTTCTTC. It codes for CASSGSDEQEFF.

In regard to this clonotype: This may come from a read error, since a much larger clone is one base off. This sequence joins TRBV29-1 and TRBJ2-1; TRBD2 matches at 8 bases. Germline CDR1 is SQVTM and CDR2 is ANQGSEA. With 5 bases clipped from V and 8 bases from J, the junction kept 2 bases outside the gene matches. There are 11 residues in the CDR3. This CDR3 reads CSVPGGDEQFF. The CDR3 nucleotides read TGCAGCGTTCCGGGAGGGGATGAGCAGTTCTTC.

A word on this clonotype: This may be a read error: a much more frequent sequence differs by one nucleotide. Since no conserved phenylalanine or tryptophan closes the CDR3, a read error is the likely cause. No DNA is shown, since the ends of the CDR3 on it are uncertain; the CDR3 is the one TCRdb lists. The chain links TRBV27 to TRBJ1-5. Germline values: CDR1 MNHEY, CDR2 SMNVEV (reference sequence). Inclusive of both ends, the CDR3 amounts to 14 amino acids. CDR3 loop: CASSSPNSNQPQRL.

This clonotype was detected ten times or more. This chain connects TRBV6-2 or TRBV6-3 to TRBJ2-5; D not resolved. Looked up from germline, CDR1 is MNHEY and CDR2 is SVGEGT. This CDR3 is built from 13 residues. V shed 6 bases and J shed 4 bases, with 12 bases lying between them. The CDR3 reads CASRTGTAETQYF. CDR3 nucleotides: TGTGCCAGCAGAACGGGTACGGCAGAGACCCAGTACTTC.

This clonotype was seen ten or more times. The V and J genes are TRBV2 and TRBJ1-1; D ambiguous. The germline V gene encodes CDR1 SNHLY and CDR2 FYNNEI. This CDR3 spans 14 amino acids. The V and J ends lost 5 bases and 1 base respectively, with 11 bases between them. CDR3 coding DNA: TGTGCCAGCAGTCCGCCAGCCCAGAACACTGAAGCTTTCTTT. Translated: CASSPPAQNTEAFF.

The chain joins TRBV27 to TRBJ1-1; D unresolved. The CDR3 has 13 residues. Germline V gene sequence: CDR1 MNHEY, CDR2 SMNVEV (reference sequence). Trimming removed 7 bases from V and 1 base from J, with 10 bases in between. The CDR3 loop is CASNTSENTEAFF. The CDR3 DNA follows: TGTGCCAGCAACACCTCCGAGAACACTGAAGCTTTCTTT.

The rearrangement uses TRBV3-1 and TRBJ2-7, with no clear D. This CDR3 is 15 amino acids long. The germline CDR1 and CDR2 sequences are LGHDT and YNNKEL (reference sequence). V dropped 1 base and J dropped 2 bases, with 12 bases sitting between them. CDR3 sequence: CASSQVSTSTYEQYF. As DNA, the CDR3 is TGTGCCAGCAGCCAAGTATCGACAAGTACCTACGAGCAGTACTTC.

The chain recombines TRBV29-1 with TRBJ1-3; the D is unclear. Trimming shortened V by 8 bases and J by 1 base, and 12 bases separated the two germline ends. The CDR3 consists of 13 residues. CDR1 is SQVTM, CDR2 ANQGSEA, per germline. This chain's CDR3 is CSSIGLSGNTIYF. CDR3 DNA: TGCAGCTCTATAGGCCTATCTGGAAACACCATATATTTT.